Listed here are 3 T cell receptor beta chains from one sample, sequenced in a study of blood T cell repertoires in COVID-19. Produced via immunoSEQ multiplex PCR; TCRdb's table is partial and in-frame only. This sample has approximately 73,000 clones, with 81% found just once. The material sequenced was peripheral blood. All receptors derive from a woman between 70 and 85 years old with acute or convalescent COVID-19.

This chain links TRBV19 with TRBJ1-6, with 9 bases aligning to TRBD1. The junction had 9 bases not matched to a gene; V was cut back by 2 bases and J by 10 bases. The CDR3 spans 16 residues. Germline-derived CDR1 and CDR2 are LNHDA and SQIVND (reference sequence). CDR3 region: CASSISGTGLVSPLHF. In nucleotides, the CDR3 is TGTGCCAGTAGTATATCTGGGACAGGGTTGGTCTCACCCCTCCACTTT.

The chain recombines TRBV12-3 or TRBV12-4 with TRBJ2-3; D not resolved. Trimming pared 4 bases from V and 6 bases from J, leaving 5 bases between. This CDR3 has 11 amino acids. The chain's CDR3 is CASSSVDTQYF. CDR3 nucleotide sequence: TGTGCCAGCAGTTCGGTGGATACGCAGTATTTT.

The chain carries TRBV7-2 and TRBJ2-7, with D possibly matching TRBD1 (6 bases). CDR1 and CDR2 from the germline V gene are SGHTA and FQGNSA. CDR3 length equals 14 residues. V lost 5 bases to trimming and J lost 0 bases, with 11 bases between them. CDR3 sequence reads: CASSRTGYSYEQYF. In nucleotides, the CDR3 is TGTGCCAGCAGCAGAACAGGGTACTCCTACGAGCAGTACTTC. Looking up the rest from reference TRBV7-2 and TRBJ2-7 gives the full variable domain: GAGVSQSPSNKVTEKGKDVELRCDPISGHTALYWYRQSLGQGLEFLIYFQGNSAPDKSGLPSDRFSAERTGGSVSTLTIQRTQQEDSAVYLCASSRTGYSYEQYFGPGTRLTVT.